Given below is one TCR beta chain in context. The sample comes from a study of blood T cell repertoires in COVID-19. About the study: The cDNA or gDNA used as material had been derived from T cells, B-cell-depleted T cells, or PBMCs.

Methods used by the authors: It was from reference gene primer amplification that nucleated cell counts were estimated. Profiled with immunoSEQ multiplex PCR; TCRdb holds only in-frame clones, not every one. D and trimming come from the DNA, and the V and J calls and clone size come from that table. The table has 220,000 or so clones, 70% to 90% seen once. The CDR3 spans 13 residues. Germline V gives CDR1 MNHEY, CDR2 SVGAGI. The V end was cut by 10 bases, the J end by 9 bases, with 19 bases between. The V call is TRBV6-5, the J call TRBJ2-1; D gene ambiguous. The sample taken for sequencing was PBMCs or T cells enriched from blood (not recorded which). The origin of this receptor is a man in his fifties or sixties who had been exposed to COVID-19. CDR3 coding DNA: TGTGCCACCAAGACTGACTTTTCGGGTGAGCAGTTCTTC. This sequence encodes CATKTDFSGEQFF.